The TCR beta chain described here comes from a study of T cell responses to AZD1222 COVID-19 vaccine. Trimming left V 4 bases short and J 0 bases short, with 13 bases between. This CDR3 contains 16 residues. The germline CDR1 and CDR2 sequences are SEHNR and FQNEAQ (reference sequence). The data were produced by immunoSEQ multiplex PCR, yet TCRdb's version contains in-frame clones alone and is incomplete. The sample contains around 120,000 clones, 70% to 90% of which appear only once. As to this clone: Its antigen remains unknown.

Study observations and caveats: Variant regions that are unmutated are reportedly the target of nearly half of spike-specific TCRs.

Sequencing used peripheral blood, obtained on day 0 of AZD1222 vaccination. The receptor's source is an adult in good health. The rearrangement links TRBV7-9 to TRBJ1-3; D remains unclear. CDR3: CASSSHSPLSGNTIYF. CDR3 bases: TGTGCCAGCAGCTCCCACTCACCACTCTCTGGAAACACCATATATTTT.